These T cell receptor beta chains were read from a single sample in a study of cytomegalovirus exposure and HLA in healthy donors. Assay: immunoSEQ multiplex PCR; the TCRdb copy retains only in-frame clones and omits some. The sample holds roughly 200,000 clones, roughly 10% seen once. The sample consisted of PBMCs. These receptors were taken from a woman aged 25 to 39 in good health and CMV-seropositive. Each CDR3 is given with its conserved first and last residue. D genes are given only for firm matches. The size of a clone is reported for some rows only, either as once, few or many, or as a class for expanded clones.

CDR3: CASSEIGTSGIYNEQFF
DNA: TGTGCCAGCAGTGAAATAGGGACTAGCGGGATATACAATGAGCAGTTCTTC
size: few
D: TRBD2
J: TRBJ2-1
V: TRBV25-1

CDR3: CASSPTGVSSYEQYF
DNA: TGTGCCAGCAGTCCTACAGGGGTTAGCTCCTACGAGCAGTACTTC
size: .
D: TRBD1
J: TRBJ2-7
V: TRBV5-5

CDR3: CSVGPRDTEAFF
DNA: TGCAGCGTTGGCCCCAGGGATACTGAAGCTTTCTTT
size: .
D: .
J: TRBJ1-1
V: TRBV29-1

CDR3: CASSDHLPRPLAGGRELFF
DNA: TGTGCCAGCAGTGACCACCTCCCTCGACCACTAGCGGGAGGCCGAGAGCTGTTTTTT
size: few
D: TRBD2
J: TRBJ2-2
V: TRBV6-4

CDR3: CASSPPWAGEETQYF
DNA: TGCGCCAGCAGCCCTCCGTGGGCAGGGGAAGAGACCCAGTACTTC
size: few
D: .
J: TRBJ2-5
V: TRBV5-1

CDR3: CAWSVPGLGLAGGIAKNIQYF
DNA: TGTGCCTGGAGTGTACCGGGCTTAGGACTAGCGGGAGGCATAGCCAAAAACATTCAGTACTTC
size: .
D: TRBD2
J: TRBJ2-4
V: TRBV30

CDR3: CASSIPGSYEQYF
DNA: TGTGCCAGTAGTATCCCCGGCTCCTACGAGCAGTACTTC
size: few
D: .
J: TRBJ2-7
V: TRBV19

CDR3: CASSQFSLLAGAYNEQFF
DNA: TGCGCCAGCAGTCAATTTAGTCTGCTAGCGGGAGCCTACAATGAGCAGTTCTTC
size: .
D: TRBD2
J: TRBJ2-1
V: TRBV23-1

CDR3: CASSGTTRGYGYTF
DNA: TGTGCCAGCAGTGGCACGACCAGAGGATATGGCTACACCTTC
size: .
D: .
J: TRBJ1-2
V: TRBV2

CDR3: CAWSSGPPGTGELFF
DNA: TGTGCCTGGAGCTCCGGCCCTCCGGGCACCGGGGAGCTGTTTTTT
size: few
D: .
J: TRBJ2-2
V: TRBV30